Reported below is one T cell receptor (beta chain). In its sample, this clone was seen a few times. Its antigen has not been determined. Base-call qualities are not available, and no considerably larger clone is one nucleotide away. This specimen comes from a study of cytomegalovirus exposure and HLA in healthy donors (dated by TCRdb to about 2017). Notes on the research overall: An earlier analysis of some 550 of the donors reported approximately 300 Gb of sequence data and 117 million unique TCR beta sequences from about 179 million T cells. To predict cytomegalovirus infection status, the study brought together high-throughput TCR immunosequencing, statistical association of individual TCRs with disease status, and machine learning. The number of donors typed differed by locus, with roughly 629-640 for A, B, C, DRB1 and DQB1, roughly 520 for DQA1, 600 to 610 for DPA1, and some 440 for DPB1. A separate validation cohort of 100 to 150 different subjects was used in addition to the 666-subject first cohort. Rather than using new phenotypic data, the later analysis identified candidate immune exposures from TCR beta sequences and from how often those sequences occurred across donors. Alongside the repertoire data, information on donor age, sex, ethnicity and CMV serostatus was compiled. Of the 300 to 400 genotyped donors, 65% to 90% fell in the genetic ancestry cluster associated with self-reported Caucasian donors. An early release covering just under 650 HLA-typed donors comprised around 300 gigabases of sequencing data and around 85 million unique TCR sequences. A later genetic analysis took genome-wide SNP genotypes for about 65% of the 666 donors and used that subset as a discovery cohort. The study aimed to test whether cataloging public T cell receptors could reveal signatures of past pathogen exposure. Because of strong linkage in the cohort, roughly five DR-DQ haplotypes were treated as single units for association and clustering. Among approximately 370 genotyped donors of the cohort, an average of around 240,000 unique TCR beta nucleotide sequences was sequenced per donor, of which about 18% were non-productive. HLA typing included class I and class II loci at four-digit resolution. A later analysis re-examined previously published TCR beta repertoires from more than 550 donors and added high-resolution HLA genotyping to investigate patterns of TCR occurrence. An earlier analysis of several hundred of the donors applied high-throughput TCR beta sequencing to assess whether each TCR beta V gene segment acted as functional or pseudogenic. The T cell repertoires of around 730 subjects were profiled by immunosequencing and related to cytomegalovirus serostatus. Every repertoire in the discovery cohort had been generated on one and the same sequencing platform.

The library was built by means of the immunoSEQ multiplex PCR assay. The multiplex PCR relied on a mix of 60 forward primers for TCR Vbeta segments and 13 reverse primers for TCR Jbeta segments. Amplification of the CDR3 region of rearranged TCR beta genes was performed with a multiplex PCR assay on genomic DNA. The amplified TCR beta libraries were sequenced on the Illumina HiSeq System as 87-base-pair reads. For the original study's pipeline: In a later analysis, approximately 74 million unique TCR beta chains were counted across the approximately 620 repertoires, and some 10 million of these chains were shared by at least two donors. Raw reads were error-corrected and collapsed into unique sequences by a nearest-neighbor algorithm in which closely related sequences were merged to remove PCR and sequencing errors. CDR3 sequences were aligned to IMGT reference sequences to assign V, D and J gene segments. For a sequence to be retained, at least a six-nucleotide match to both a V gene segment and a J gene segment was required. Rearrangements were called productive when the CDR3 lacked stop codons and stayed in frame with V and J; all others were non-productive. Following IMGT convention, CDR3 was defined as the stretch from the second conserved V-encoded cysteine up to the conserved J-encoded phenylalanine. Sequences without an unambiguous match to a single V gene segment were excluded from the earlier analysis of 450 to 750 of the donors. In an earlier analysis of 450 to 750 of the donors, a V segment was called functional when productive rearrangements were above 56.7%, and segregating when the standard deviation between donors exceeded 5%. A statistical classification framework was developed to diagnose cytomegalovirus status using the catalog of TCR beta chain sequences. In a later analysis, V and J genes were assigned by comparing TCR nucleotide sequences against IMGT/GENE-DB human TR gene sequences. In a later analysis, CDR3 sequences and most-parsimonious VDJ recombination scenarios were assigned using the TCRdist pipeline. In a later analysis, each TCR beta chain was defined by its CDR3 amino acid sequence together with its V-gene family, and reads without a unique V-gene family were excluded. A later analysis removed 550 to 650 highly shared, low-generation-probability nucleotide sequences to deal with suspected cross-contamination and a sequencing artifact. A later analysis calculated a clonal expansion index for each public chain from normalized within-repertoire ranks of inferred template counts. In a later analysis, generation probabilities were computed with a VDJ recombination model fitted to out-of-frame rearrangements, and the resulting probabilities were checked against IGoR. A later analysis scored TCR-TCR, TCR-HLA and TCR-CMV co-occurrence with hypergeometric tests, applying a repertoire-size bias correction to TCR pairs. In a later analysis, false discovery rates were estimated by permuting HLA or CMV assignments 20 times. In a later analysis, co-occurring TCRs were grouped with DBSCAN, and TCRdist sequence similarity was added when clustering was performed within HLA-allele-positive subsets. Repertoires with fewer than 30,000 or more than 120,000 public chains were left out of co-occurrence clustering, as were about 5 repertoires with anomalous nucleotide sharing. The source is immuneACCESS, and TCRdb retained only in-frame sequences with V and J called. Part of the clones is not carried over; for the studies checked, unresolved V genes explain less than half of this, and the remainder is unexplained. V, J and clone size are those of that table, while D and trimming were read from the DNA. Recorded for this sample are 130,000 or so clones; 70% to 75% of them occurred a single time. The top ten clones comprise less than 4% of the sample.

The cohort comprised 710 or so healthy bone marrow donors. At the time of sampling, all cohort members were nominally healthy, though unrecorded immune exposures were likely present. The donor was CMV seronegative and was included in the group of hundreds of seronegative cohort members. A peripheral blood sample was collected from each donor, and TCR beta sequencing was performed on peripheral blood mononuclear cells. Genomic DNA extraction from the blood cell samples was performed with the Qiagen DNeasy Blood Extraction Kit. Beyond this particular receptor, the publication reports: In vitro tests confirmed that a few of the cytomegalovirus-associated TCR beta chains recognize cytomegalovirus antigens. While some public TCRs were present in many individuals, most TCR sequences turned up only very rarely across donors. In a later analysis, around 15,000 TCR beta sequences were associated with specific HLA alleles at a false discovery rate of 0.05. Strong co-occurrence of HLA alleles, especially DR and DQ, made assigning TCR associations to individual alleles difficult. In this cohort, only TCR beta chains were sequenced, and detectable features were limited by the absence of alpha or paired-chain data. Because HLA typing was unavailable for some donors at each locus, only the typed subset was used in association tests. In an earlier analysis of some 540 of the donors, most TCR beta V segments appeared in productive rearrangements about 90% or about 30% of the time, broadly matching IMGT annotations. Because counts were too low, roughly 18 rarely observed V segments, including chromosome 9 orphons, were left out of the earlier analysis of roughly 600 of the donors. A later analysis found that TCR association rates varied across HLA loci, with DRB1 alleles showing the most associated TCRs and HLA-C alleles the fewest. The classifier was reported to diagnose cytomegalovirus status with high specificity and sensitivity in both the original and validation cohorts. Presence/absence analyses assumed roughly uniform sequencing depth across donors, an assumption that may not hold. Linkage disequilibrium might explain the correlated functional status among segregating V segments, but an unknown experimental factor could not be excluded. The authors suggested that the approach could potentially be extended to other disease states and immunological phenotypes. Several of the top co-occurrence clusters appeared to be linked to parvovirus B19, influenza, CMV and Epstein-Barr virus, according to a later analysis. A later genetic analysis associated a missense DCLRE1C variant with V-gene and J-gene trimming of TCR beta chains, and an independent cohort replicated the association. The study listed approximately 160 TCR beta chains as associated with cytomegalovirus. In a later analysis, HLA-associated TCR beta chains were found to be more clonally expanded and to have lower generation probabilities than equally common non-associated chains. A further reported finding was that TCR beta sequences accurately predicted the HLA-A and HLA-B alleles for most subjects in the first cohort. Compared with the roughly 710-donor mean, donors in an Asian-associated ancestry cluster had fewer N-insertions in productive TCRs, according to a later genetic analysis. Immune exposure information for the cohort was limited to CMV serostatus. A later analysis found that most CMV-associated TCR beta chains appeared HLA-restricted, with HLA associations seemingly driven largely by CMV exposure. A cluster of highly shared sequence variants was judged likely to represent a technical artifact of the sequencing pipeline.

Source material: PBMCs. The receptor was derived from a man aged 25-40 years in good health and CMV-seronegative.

The CDR3 region has the sequence CASSPWDRPYEQYF. The sequenced DNA: TGTGCCAGCAGCCCCTGGGACAGGCCCTACGAGCAGTACTTC. The receptor chain draws on TRBV11-3 and TRBJ2-7; TRBD1 aligns with 8 central bases. Per the germline V gene, SGHNT is the CDR1 and YENEEA is the CDR2. Its CDR3 holds 14 amino acids, cysteine through phenylalanine. Left in the record is the CDR3 DNA by itself, 42 bases read in frame from the first base. V is pruned by 5 bases and J by 2 bases, leaving 5 bases of the junction without a gene match. The CDR3, completed at both ends by the reference TRBV11-3 and TRBJ2-7 genes, gives the full variable domain EAGVVQSPRYKIIEKKQPVAFWCNPISGHNTLYWYLQNLGQGPELLIRYENEEAVDDSQLPKDRFSAERLKGVDSTLKIQPAELGDSAVYLCASSPWDRPYEQYFGPGTRLTVT.